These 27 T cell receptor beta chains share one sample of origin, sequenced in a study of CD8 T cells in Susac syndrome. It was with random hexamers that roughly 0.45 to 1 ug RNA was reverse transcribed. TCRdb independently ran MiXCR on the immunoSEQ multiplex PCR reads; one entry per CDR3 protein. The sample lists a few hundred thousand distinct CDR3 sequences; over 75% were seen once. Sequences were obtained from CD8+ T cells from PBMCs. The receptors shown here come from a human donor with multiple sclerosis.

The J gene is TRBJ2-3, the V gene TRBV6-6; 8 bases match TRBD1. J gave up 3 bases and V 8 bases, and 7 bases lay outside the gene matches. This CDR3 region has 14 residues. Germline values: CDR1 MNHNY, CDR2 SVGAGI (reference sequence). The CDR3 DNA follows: TGTGCCAGCGGGCGCAGGGGGCAGACAGATACGCAGTATTTT. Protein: CASGRRGQTDTQYF.

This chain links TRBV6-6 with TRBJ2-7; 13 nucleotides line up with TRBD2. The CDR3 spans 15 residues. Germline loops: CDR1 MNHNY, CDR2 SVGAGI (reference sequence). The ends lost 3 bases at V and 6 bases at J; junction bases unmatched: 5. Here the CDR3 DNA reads TGTGCCAGCAGTTATGCGGGACTAGCGGGAACCGAGCAGTACTTC. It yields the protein CASSYAGLAGTEQYF.

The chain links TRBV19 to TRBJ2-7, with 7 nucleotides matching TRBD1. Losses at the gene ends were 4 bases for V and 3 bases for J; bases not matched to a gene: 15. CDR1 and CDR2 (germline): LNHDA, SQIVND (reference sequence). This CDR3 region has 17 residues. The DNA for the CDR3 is TGTGCCAGTAGTACGTACCTTACCTCGACAGGGAACTACGAGCAGTACTTC. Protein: CASSTYLTSTGNYEQYF.

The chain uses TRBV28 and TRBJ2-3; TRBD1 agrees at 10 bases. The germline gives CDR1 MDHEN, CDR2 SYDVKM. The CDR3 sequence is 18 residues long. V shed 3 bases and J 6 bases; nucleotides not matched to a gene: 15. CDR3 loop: CASSLRFSTGGFGDTQYF. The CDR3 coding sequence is TGTGCCAGCAGTTTGCGGTTTTCGACAGGGGGCTTCGGGGATACGCAGTATTTT.

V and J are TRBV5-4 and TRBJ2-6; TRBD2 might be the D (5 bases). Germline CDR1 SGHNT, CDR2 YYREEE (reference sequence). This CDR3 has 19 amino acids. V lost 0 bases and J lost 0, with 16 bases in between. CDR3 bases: TGTGCCAGCAGCTTGGCCGTCGGGCCACTAGTCTCTGGGGCCAACGTCCTGACTTTC. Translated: CASSLAVGPLVSGANVLTF.

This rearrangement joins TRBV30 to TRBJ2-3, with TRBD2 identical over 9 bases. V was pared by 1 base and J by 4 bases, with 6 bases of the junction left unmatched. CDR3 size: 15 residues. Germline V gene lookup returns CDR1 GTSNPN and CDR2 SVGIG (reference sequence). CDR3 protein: CAWSDAGGGADTQYF. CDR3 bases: TGTGCCTGGAGTGATGCGGGAGGGGGGGCAGATACGCAGTATTTT.

The CDR3 loop is CASYLDGLNTEAFF. DNA of the CDR3: TGTGCCAGCTATCTAGACGGACTGAACACTGAAGCTTTCTTT. J is TRBJ1-1 and V is TRBV5-5; D is undetermined. The V gene lost 7 bases and the J gene lost 0 bases, with 13 bases spanning the gap. CDR1 is SGHKS and CDR2 is YYEKEE in the germline V gene (reference sequence). CDR3 length: 14 residues.

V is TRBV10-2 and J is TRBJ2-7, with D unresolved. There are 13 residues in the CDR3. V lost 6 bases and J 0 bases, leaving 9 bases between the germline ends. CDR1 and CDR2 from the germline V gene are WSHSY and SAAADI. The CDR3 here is CASSGPRSYEQYF. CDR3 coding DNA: TGCGCCAGCAGCGGACCGCGCTCCTACGAGCAGTACTTC.

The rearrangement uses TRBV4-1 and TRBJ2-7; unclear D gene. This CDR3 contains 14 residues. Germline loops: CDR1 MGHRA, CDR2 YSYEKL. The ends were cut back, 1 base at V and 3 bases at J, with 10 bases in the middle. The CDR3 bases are TGCGCCAGCAGCCAAGTTACTTCCAACTACGAGCAGTACTTC. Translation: CASSQVTSNYEQYF.

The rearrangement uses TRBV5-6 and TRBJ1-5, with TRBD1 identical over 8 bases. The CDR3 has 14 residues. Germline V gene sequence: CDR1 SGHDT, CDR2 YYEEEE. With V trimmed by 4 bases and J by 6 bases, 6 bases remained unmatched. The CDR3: CASSRTGLRQPQHF. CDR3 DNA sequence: TGTGCCAGCAGCCGGACAGGGCTTCGTCAGCCCCAGCATTTT.

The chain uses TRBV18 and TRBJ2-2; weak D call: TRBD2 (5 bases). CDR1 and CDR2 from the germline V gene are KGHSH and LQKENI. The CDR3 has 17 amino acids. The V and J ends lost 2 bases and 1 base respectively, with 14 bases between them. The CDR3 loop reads CASSPEGRTRNTGELFF. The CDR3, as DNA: TGTGCCAGCTCACCAGAGGGCAGGACCCGGAACACCGGGGAGCTGTTTTTT.

The CDR3 protein is CASSQLEVGTATNEKLFF. CDR3 bases: TGCGCCAGCAGCCAACTCGAGGTCGGGACCGCAACTAATGAAAAACTGTTTTTT. This sequence joins TRBV4-3 and TRBJ1-4; D perhaps matches TRBD1 (5 bases). CDR1 is LGHNA and CDR2 is YSLEER in the germline V gene. Deletions cut 2 bases from V and 0 bases from J, with 16 bases between. CDR3 length: 18 amino acids.

The CDR3: CASSPPLTGTGSDTQYF. The CDR3 DNA reads TGTGCCAGCAGTCCGCCCCTGACCGGGACAGGTTCAGATACGCAGTATTTT. This chain joins TRBV28 and TRBJ2-3; TRBD1 agrees at 8 bases. J gave up 4 bases and V 5 bases, and 14 bases lay outside the gene matches. This CDR3 has 17 residues. CDR1 and CDR2 from the germline V gene are MDHEN and SYDVKM.

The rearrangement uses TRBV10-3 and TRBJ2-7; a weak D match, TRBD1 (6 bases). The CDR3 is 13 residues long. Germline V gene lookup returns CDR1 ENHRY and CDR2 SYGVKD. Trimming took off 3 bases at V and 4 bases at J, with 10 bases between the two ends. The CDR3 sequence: CAISDGQPYEQYF. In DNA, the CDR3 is TGTGCCATCAGTGACGGACAGCCGTACGAGCAGTACTTC.

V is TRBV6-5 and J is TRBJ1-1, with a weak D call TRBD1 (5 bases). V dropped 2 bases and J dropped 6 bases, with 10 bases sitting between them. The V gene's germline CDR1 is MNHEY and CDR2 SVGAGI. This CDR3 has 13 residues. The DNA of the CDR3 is TGTGCCAGCAGTTACGGGGGAGTCGCTGAAGCTTTCTTT. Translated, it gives CASSYGGVAEAFF.

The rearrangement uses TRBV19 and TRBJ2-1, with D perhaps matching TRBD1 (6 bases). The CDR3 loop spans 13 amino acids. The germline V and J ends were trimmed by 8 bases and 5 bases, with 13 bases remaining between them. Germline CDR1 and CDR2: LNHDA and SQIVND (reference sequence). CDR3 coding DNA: TGTGCCAGTGCAGGCCGGGACAACAATGAGCAGTTCTTC. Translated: CASAGRDNNEQFF.

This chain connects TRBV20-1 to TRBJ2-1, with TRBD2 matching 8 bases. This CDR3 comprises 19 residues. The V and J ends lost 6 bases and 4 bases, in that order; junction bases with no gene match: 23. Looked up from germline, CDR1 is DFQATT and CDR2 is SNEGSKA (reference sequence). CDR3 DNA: TGCAGTGCCACTAGTCACCTGCATTCAACGGGAGGGAGGTACAATGAGCAGTTCTTC. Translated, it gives CSATSHLHSTGGRYNEQFF.

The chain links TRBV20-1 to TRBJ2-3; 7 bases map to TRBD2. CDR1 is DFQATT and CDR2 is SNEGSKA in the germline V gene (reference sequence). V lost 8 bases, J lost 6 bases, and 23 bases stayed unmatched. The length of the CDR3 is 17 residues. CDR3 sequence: CSPSESQRDLPLDTQYF. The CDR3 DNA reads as TGCAGTCCCTCAGAAAGCCAGCGGGATCTACCTTTGGATACGCAGTATTTT.

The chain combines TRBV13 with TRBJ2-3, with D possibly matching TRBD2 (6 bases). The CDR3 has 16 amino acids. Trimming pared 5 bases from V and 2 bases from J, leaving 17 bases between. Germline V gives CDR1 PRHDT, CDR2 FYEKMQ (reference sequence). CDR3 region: CASSTRWDWDTDTQYF. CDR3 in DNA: TGTGCCAGCAGCACAAGATGGGACTGGGACACAGATACGCAGTATTTT.

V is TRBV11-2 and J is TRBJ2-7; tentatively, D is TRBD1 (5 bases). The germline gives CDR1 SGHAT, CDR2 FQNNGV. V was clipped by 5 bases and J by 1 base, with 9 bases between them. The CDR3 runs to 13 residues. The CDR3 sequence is CASSPDISYEQYF. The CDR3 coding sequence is TGTGCCAGCAGCCCGGACATTTCCTACGAGCAGTACTTC.

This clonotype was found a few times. The CDR3 DNA reads TGCAGCGCAGCGGGGTCGGATGGCTACACCTTC. Translation gives CSAAGSDGYTF. V and J are TRBV29-1 and TRBJ1-2; D is undetermined. CDR1 is SQVTM and CDR2 is ANQGSEA in the germline V gene. Deletions cut 7 bases from V and 6 bases from J, with 12 bases between. The CDR3 covers 11 residues.

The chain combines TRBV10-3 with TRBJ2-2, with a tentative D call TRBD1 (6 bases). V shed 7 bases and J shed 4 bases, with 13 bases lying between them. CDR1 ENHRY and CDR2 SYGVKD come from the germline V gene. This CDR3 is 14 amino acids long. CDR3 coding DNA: TGTGCCATCATGGACCGAGGGGGCACCGGGGAGCTGTTTTTT. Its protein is CAIMDRGGTGELFF.

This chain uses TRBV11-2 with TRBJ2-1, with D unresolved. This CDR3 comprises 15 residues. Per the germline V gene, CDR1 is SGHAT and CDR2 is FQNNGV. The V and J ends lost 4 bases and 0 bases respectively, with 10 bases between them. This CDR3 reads CASSYLSSSYNEQFF. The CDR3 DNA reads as TGTGCCAGCAGCTACCTGTCGAGCTCCTACAATGAGCAGTTCTTC. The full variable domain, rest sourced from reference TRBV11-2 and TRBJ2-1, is EAGVAQSPRYKIIEKRQSVAFWCNPISGHATLYWYQQILGQGPKLLIQFQNNGVVDDSQLPKDRFSAERLKGVDSTLKIQPAKLEDSAVYLCASSYLSSSYNEQFFGPGTRLTVL.

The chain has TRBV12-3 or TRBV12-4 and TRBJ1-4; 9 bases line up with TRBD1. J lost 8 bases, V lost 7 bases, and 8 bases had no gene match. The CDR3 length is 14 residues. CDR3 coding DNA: TGTGCCAGCACCCGGGACAGGGTGGGAGAAAAACTGTTTTTT. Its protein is CASTRDRVGEKLFF.

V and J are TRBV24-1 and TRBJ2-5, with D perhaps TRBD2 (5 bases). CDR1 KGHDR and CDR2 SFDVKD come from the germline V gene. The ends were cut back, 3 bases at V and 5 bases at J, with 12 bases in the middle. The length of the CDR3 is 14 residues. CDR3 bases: TGTGCCACCAGTGATCCCGGGATATATGAGACCCAGTACTTC. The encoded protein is CATSDPGIYETQYF.

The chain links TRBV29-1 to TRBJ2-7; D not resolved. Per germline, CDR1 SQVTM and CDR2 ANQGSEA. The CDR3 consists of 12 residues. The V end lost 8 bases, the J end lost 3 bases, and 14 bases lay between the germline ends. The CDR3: CSPTAQYYEQYF. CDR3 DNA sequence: TGCAGCCCTACGGCTCAATACTACGAGCAGTACTTC.

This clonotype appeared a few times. CDR3 sequence reads: CASSIQVSYEQYF. For the CDR3, the DNA is TGTGCCAGTAGTATTCAGGTATCCTACGAGCAGTACTTC. This chain joins TRBV19 and TRBJ2-7; D is unresolved. Germline CDR1 and CDR2: LNHDA and SQIVND (reference sequence). The V end was cut by 3 bases, the J end by 1 base, with 7 bases between. The CDR3 sequence is 13 residues long.